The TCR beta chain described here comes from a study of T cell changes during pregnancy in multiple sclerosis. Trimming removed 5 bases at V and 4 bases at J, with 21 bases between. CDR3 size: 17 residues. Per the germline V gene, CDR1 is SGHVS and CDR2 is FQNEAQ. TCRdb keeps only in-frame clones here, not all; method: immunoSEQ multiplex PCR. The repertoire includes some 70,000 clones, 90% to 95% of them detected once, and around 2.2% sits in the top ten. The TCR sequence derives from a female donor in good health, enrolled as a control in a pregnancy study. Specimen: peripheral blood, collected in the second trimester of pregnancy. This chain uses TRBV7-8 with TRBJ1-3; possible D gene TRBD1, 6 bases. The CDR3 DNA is TGTGCCAGCAGCCTACTCTTACGGGGGGCCATAGGAAACACCATATATTTT. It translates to CASSLLLRGAIGNTIYF.